Here is one TCR beta chain with its context. Antigen specificity is unknown. The data derive from a study of T cell responses to AZD1222 COVID-19 vaccine. Overall study results and limits: Without day 14 samples, only post-peak T cell repertoires were studied. Spike was spanned by vaccine-associated CD4 TCRs, which were dominant at 160-218 and 743-854. Baseline serostatus was positive in only a handful of AZD1222 recipients.

The CDR3 spans 13 residues. The germline CDR1 and CDR2 sequences are MNHNS and SASEGT. Germline trimming cut 3 bases from V and 8 bases from J; bases unmatched to any gene: 3. The analysis combined second doses at about 4 or about 12 weeks. Only in-frame clones appear in the TCRdb table, and some are missing; sequencing was by immunoSEQ multiplex PCR. The sample has 120,000 to 150,000 clones, under 90% seen once. Sample: peripheral blood, taken 28 days after the second AZD1222 dose. The genes are TRBV6-1 and TRBJ2-1; 8 bases are a match to TRBD1. The sequence was obtained from an adult who received the AZD1222 COVID-19 vaccine. DNA for the CDR3: TGTGCCAGCAGTGACCAGGGGGCGCATGAGCAGTTCTTC. This sequence encodes CASSDQGAHEQFF.